This T cell receptor beta chain was documented in a study of shared clonotypes between healthy human individuals (TCRdb year 2020). Describing the broader study: A couple of women and a few men aged 18 to 49 years were included in the cohort. Libraries were prepared and TCR repertoires were sequenced by different laboratories using diverse techniques, in order to increase sequencing depth and limit assay-specific biases. The study deeply sequenced blood TCR repertoires of five healthy adults to estimate repertoire size and the extent of clonotype sharing between individuals. Each donor's leukapheresis produced roughly between about 0.8 and 10 billion PBMCs. For each donor, CD4 naive and CD4 memory were each given three plates, CD8 naive was given two plates, and CD8 memory was given one plate.

Overall study outcomes, separate from this receptor: Only blood was sampled, and tissue TCR repertoires likely differ from those in blood. Based on pairwise subsampling, the degree of clonotype sharing among donors was expected to be affected by sequencing depth. Because the study included a small number of donors, the genetic and exposure-history diversity represented was limited. When four donors were compared, the shared fraction of clonotypes was 5% to 6.5% for naive CD4, around 3.5% for naive CD8, roughly 2.5% for memory CD4, and 0.35% to 0.5% for memory CD8. Compared with non-shared clonotypes, clonotypes shared by all four sorted-subset donors had higher generation probabilities. Rarefaction of sorted-subset datasets indicated incomplete sequencing despite the large sequencing depth. Naive subsets generally had larger estimated clonotype richness than memory subsets.

TCR CDR3 regions were amplified from genomic DNA by multiplex PCR using the deep immunoSEQ assay. Genomic DNA extracted from each cell subset was distributed evenly over all wells of several immunoSEQ 96-well plates, and each plate served as one replicate. For sorted subsets, 200 to 250 ng of genomic DNA, equivalent to 25,000 to 35,000 T cell genomes, went into each replicate PCR. Purified libraries were measured with a Qubit 3.0 fluorometer, size-checked on a Bioanalyzer 2100, and measured again with the KAPA Library Quantification kit. Each immunoSEQ 96-well plate was sequenced on its own single-read 150-cycle Illumina NextSeq 550 flow cell. The study's own analysis went as follows. Because the immunoSEQ output included only junctional sequences and no quality scores, the filtering could not be the same as the filtering used for full-length reads. To assign V/J genes and CDR3, sequences were annotated against IMGT germline references using PyIR, a Python wrapper for IgBLAST v1.9. Any read was removed if the V/J assignment was weak (E-value above 1e-6), the CDR3 was missing, or the read contained stop codons, out-of-frame junctions, or ambiguous translated residues. V3J clonotypes were defined by identical inferred V gene, J gene, and CDR3 amino acid sequence. To compute the percentage overlap between repertoires, the number of shared unique clonotypes was divided by the size of the smaller repertoire. RTK rarefaction, the Chao1 estimator, and Recon v2.1 estimates of unobserved clonotypes were used to assess repertoire richness. OLGA was used to compute generation probabilities for all TCRbeta clonotypes that the gDNA method yielded from four donors. TCRdb limited this immuneACCESS table to in-frame rearrangements with V and J called. A share of clones is missing; checked studies link under half to unresolved V genes, and the rest is unexplained. V and J calls and clone size are those listed in that table; D and trimming were worked out from the DNA. For this sample the table gives about 2.2 million clones, of which about 94% were detected only once. 1.5% to 2% of the sample comes from the top ten.

Worth noting for this clone: It has no known antigen specificity. No qualities accompany the bases; no much larger clone lies one base away.

From the cysteine up to the phenylalanine, the CDR3 has a length of 14 residues. Here the CDR3 DNA is all that survives: 42 bases in frame from base 1. The germline V gene specifies SGHVS as CDR1 and FQNEAQ as CDR2. V loses 5 bases, J loses 0 bases, and the germline ends lie 7 bases apart. CD8 naive samples consisted of CD45RO-negative cells that were positively selected for CCR7, yielding a CD45RA+CCR7+ population without TemRA cells. Donors were healthy HIV-negative adults with no recently reported acute infections or vaccinations. Every donor was a Caucasian adult living in Nashville, Tennessee, USA. After blood collection by leukapheresis, PBMCs were isolated using Ficoll-Histopaque density gradient centrifugation and then cryopreserved in the vapor phase of liquid nitrogen. Purity and quantity of every magnetically sorted T cell population were checked by analytical flow cytometry. Genomic DNA was isolated from each sorted fraction and quantified by UV absorbance on a Nanodrop 2000c.

The rearranged chain carries TRBV7-8 and TRBJ2-2, with the D gene call left open. Source material: naive CD8+ T cells from PBMCs. The sample's cell subset or site label, decoded: CD45RA+CCR7+. The TCR sequence derives from a man aged 18 to 35 in good health. Some clones in this sample may be carry-over from other donors' samples. The CDR3 region reads CASSPTTNTGELFF. The DNA reads TGTGCCAGCAGCCCAACTACGAACACCGGGGAGCTGTTTTTT.